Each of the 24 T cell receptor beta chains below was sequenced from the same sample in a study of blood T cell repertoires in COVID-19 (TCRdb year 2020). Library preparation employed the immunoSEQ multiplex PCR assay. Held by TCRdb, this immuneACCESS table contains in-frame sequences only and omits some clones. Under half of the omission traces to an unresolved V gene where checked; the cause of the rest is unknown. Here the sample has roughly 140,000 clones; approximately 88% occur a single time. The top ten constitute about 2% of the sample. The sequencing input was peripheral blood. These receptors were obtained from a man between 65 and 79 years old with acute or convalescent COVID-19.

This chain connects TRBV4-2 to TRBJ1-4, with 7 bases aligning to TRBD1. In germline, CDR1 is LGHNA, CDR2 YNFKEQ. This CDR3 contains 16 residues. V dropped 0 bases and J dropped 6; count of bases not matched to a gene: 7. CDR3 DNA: TGTGCCAGCAGCCAAGATCCGGCAGGGGGTTATGAAAAACTGTTTTTT. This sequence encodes CASSQDPAGGYEKLFF.

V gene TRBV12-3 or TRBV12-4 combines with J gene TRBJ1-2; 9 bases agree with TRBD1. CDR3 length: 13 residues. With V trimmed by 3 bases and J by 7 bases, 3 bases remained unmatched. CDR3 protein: CASSFKTGGGYTF. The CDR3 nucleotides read TGTGCCAGCAGTTTTAAGACAGGGGGTGGCTACACCTTC.

CDR3 in DNA: TGCGCCAGCAGTGCCAACAGGGTTTCGGGTGGCTACACCTTC. It translates to CASSANRVSGGYTF. The V and J genes are TRBV10-1 and TRBJ1-2; TRBD1 is a possible D gene (6 bases). In germline, CDR1 is WNHNN, CDR2 SYGVQD (reference sequence). With 4 bases removed from V and 7 bases from J, the gap between germline ends came to 16 bases. CDR3 length: 14 residues.

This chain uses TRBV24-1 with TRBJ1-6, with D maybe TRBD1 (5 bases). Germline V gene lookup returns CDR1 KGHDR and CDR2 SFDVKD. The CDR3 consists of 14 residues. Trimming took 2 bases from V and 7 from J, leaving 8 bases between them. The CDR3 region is CATSDSRVNSPLHF. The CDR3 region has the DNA TGTGCCACCAGTGATTCCAGGGTAAATTCACCCCTCCACTTT.

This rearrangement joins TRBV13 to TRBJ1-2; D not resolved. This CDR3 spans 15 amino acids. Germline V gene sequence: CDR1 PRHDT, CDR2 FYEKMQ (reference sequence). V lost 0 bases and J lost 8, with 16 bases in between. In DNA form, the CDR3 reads TGTGCCAGCAGCTTAGGCCCCGTCTCAACGGGGGGCTACACCTTC. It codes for CASSLGPVSTGGYTF. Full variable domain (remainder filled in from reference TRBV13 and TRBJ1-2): AAGVIQSPRHLIKEKRETATLKCYPIPRHDTVYWYQQGPGQDPQFLISFYEKMQSDKGSIPDRFSAQQFSDYHSELNMSSLELGDSALYFCASSLGPVSTGGYTFGSGTRLTVV.

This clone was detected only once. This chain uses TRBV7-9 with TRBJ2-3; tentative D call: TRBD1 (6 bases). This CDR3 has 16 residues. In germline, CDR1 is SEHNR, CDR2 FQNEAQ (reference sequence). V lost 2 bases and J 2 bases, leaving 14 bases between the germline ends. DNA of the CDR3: TGTGCCAGCAGCTTAAACGGACAGACCATCACAGATACGCAGTATTTT. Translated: CASSLNGQTITDTQYF.

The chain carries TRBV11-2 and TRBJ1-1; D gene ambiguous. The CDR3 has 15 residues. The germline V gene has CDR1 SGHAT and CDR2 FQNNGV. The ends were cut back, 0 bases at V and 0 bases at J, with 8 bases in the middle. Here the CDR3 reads CASSLEFSLNTEAFF. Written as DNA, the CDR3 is TGTGCCAGCAGCTTAGAGTTTTCTCTGAACACTGAAGCTTTCTTT.

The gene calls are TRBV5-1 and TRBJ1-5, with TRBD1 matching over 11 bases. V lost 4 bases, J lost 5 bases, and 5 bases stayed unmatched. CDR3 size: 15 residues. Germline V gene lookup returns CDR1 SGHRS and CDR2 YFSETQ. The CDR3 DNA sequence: TGCGCCAGCAGCCCAGGACAGGGGGCGGATCAGCCCCAGCATTTT. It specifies CASSPGQGADQPQHF.

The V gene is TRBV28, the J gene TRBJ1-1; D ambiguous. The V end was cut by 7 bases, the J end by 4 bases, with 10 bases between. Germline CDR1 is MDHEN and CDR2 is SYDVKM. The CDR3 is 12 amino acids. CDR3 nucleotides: TGTGCCAGCAATGCTCCCGGCACTGAAGCTTTCTTT. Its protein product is CASNAPGTEAFF. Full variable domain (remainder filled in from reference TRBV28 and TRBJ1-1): DVKVTQSSRYLVKRTGEKVFLECVQDMDHENMFWYRQDPGLGLRLIYFSYDVKMKEKGDIPEGYSVSREKKERFSLILESASTNQTSMYLCASNAPGTEAFFGQGTRLTVV.

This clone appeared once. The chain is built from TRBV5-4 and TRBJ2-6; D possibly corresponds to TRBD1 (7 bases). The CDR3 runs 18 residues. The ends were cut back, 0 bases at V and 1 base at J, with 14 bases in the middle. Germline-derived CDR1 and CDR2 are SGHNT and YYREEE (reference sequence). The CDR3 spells CASSLVGRGESGANVLTF. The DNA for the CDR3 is TGTGCCAGCAGCTTGGTCGGCAGGGGGGAGTCTGGGGCCAACGTCCTGACTTTC.

CDR3: CASSGQVMNTEAFF. CDR3 coding DNA: TGTGCCAGCAGCGGACAGGTCATGAACACTGAAGCTTTCTTT. V usage is TRBV2 and J usage is TRBJ1-1, with 7 bases that match TRBD1. The germline CDR1 and CDR2 sequences are SNHLY and FYNNEI. The CDR3 has 14 amino acids. Germline trimming cut 6 bases from V and 0 bases from J; bases unmatched to any gene: 4.

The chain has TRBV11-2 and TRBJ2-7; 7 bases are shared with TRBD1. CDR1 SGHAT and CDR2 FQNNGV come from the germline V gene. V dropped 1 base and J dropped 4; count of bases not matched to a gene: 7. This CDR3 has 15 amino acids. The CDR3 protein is CASSLGETGRYEQYF. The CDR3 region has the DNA TGTGCCAGCAGCTTAGGCGAGACAGGGCGGTACGAGCAGTACTTC.

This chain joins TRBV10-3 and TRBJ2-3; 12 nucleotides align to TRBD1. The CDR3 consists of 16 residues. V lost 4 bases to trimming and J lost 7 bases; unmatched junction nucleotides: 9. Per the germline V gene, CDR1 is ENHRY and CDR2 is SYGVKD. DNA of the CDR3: TGTGCCATCAGTGTCGGGGGGGACAGGGGGCTAAATACGCAGTATTTT. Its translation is CAISVGGDRGLNTQYF.

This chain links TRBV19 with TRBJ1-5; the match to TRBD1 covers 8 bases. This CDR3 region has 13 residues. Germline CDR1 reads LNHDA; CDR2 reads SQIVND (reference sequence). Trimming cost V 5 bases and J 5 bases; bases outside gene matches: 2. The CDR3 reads CASSGDRHQPQHF. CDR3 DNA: TGTGCCAGTAGTGGGGACAGGCATCAGCCCCAGCATTTT. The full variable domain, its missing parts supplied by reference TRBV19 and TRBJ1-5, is DGGITQSPKYLFRKEGQNVTLSCEQNLNHDAMYWYRQDPGQGLRLIYYSQIVNDFQKGDIAEGYSVSREKKESFPLTVTSAQKNPTAFYLCASSGDRHQPQHFGDGTRLSIL.

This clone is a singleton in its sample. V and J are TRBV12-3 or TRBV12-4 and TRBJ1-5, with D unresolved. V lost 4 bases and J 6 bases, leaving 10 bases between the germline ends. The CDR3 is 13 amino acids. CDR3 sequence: CASSYNSGQPQHF. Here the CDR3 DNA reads TGTGCCAGCAGTTATAACAGCGGTCAGCCCCAGCATTTT.

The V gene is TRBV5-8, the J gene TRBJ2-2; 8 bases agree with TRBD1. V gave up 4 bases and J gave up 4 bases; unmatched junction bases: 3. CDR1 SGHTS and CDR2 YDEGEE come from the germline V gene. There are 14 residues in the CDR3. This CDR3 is CASSSGQGTGELFF. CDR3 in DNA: TGTGCCAGCAGCAGCGGACAGGGCACCGGGGAGCTGTTTTTT.

The CDR3 loop is CASSLDPMAEQYF. In nucleotides, the CDR3 is TGTGCCAGCAGCTTGGATCCGATGGCCGAGCAGTACTTC. The V and J genes are TRBV5-5 and TRBJ2-7; D is ambiguous. V was cut by 0 bases and J by 6 bases, with 10 bases left in between. The CDR3 has 13 amino acids. Germline-derived CDR1 and CDR2 are SGHKS and YYEKEE (reference sequence).

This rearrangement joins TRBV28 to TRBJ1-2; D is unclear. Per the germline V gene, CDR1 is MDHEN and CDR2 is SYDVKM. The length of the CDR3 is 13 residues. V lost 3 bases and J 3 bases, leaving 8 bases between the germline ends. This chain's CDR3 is CASSFPVHYGYTF. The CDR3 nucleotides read TGTGCCAGCAGTTTCCCGGTCCACTATGGCTACACCTTC.

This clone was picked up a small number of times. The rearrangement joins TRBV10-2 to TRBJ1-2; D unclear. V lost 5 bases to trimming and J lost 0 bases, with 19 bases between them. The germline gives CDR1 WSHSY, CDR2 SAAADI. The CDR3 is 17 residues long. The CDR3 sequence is CASSPNTPIVANYGYTF. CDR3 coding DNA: TGCGCCAGCAGTCCCAATACCCCTATCGTAGCTAACTATGGCTACACCTTC.

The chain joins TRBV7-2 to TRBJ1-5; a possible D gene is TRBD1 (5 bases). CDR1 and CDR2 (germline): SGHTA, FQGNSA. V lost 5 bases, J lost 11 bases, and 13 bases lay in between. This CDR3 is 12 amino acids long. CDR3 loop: CASSLQGMAQHF. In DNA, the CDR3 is TGTGCCAGCAGCCTGCAGGGCATGGCCCAGCATTTT. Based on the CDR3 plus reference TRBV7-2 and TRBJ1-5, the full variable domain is GAGVSQSPSNKVTEKGKDVELRCDPISGHTALYWYRQSLGQGLEFLIYFQGNSAPDKSGLPSDRFSAERTGGSVSTLTIQRTQQEDSAVYLCASSLQGMAQHFGDGTRLSIL.

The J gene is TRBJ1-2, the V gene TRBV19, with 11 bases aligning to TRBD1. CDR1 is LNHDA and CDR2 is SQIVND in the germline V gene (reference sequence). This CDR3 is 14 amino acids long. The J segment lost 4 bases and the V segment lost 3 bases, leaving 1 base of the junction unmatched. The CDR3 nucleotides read TGTGCCAGTAGTATCGGACAGGGGGCCTATGGCTACACCTTC. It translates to CASSIGQGAYGYTF.

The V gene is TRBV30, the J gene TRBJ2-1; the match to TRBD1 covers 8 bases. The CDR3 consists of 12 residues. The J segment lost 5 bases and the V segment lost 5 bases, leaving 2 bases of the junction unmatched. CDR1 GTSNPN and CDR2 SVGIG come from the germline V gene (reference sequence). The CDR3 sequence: CAWGQGNNEQFF. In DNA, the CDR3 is TGTGCCTGGGGACAGGGAAACAATGAGCAGTTCTTC.

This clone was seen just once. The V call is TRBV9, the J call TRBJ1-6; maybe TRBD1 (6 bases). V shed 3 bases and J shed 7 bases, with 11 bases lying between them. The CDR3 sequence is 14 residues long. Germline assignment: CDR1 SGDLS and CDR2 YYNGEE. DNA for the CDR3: TGTGCCAGCAGCGGACGGGGGGCCAATTCACCCCTCCACTTT. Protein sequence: CASSGRGANSPLHF. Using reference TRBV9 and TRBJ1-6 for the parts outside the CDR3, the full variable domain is DSGVTQTPKHLITATGQRVTLRCSPRSGDLSVYWYQQSLDQGLQFLIQYYNGEERAKGNILERFSAQQFPDLHSELNLSSLELGDSALYFCASSGRGANSPLHFGNGTRLTVT.

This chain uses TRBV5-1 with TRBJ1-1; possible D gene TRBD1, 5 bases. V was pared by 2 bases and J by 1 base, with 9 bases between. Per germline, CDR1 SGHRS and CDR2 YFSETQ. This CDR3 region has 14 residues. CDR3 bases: TGCGCCAGCAGCTTCTTAAGGGGGAACACTGAAGCTTTCTTT. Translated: CASSFLRGNTEAFF.